The clone carrying this TCR beta chain was observed a few times. Its antigen is undetermined. The entry originates in a study of HIV-infected children after antiretroviral therapy interruption. Whole-study context: EBV and CMV exposure was recorded in most children. Findings and limits, study-wide: Naive CD4+ Gini coefficient rose by interruption end, suggesting clonal expansion.

Unique molecular identifiers were included in an RNA-based 3' RACE TCR library. TCRdb fed the 3' RACE reads into MiXCR, producing one record per CDR3 protein. This sample has 40,000 to 55,000 distinct CDR3 sequences; roughly 4.5% occur once, and the top ten carry roughly 0.7%. The ends were cut back, 0 bases at V and 7 bases at J, with 16 bases in the middle. This CDR3 comprises 16 residues. Sample treatment: PENTA 11 planned treatment interruption arm or continuous ART arm. Naive CD4+ CD45RA+ CD45RO- T cells were sorted from thawed PBMCs. The sequence was obtained from a pool of human donors with HIV. Sequenced material: CD45RA+ CD4+ T cells from PBMCs, pooled from several time points, taken from a donor given antiretroviral therapy, either interrupted or continuous. Subset in this sample: naive CD4+ CD45RA+ CD45RO- T cells. V usage is TRBV12-3 or TRBV12-4 and J usage is TRBJ1-5; D might be TRBD1 (5 bases). In nucleotides, the CDR3 is TGTGCCAGCAGTTTAGCCCCCCAGGGTGTAAAGCAGCCCCAGCATTTT. The encoded protein is CASSLAPQGVKQPQHF.